This T cell receptor beta chain appears in the sequencing data of a study of T cells in tuberculosis. General study findings and limits: The TCR-beta difference was not significant; alpha differences partly reflected length. Active tuberculosis alpha repertoires lay closer to GMM-specific TCRs than controls'.

Time point specified: new active TB diagnosis, blood taken before or within 7 days of starting treatment. On average about 100,000 T cells per donor were immunosequenced. To note about this clone: Its target is not known.

Repertoires were generated with immunoSEQ multiplex PCR, while TCRdb's copy carries only in-frame clones and drops some. The table lists roughly 34,000 clones, roughly 83% of them singletons. The TCR comes from an adult with tuberculosis. The sequencing here drew on PBMCs, taken at tuberculosis diagnosis.

The CDR3 DNA follows: TGTGCCAGTAGTATAGCCGTAAGACTTAACTATGGCTACACCTTC. Translated, it gives CASSIAVRLNYGYTF. This chain joins TRBV19 and TRBJ1-2; D unclear. Germline lookup yields CDR1 LNHDA and CDR2 SQIVND (reference sequence). V was pared by 1 base and J by 1 base, with 10 bases between. The CDR3 length is 15 residues.